A selection of T cell receptor beta chains follows, all from one sample in a study of T cell responses to AZD1222 COVID-19 vaccine. Method: immunoSEQ multiplex PCR; TCRdb's copy keeps in-frame clones and lacks some. The profile shows approximately 110,000 clones, around 90% of them singletons. The sequenced sample was peripheral blood, obtained on day 0 of AZD1222 vaccination. All receptors come from an adult in good health. Both conserved end residues are part of each CDR3. A D gene is named only where the DNA matches it firmly. Not all rows give a size; the values are once, few, many and, for expanded clones, a class.

>TRBJ1-5|TRBV6-1|.|once
CASREAGFGTNQPQHF
TGTGCCAGCAGAGAAGCGGGGTTTGGGACCAATCAGCCCCAGCATTTT
>TRBJ2-5|TRBV24-1|.|.
CATSLGGAPAETQYF
TGTGCCACCAGTCTTGGCGGGGCCCCGGCGGAGACCCAGTACTTC
>TRBJ2-2|TRBV14|.|.
CASSQFRGTGELFF
TGTGCCAGCAGCCAATTCCGGGGTACCGGGGAGCTGTTTTTT
>TRBJ2-7|TRBV6-6|TRBD2|.
CASSFLAGVPPGEQYF
TGTGCCAGCAGTTTTCTAGCGGGAGTCCCCCCAGGGGAGCAGTACTTC
>TRBJ2-1|TRBV5-1|.|.
CASSAEGLVSYNEQFF
TGCGCCAGCAGCGCCGAGGGCCTAGTCTCCTACAATGAGCAGTTCTTC
>TRBJ2-1|TRBV4-3|.|.
CASSQELRDDNEQFF
TGCGCCAGCAGCCAAGAGTTAAGGGATGACAATGAGCAGTTCTTC
>TRBJ1-5|TRBV10-3|.|.
CAISPGQNNQPQHF
TGTGCCATATCGCCGGGACAAAACAATCAGCCCCAGCATTTT
>TRBJ2-5|TRBV7-9|.|once
CASSLEGGLRETQYF
TGTGCCAGCAGCTTAGAGGGGGGGCTTAGAGAGACCCAGTACTTC
>TRBJ2-1|TRBV5-1|.|.
CASSSLKGEQFF
TGCGCCAGCAGCTCCCTCAAAGGTGAGCAGTTCTTC
>TRBJ1-6|TRBV19|TRBD1|.
CASSDREGSPLHF
TGTGCCAGTAGCGACAGGGAGGGTTCACCCCTCCACTTT
>TRBJ1-2|TRBV29-1|.|.
CSVRDAGIYGYTF
TGCAGCGTCAGGGACGCAGGGATCTATGGCTACACCTTC
>TRBJ2-3|TRBV24-1|.|.
CATSDSGFTDTQYF
TGTGCCACCAGTGACTCCGGCTTCACAGATACGCAGTATTTT
>TRBJ2-5|TRBV19|.|.
CASSIGSGYQETQYF
TGTGCCAGTAGTATAGGGAGCGGGTACCAAGAGACCCAGTACTTC
>TRBJ2-3|TRBV3-1/TRBV3-2|TRBD2|.
CASSQGLAGGGTDTQYF
TGTGCCAGCAGCCAGGGACTAGCGGGAGGGGGCACAGATACGCAGTATTTT
>TRBJ2-1|TRBV7-6|TRBD2|.
CASSLGPGGLYNEQFF
TGTGCCAGCAGCTTAGGCCCGGGAGGGCTCTACAATGAGCAGTTCTTC
>TRBJ2-7|TRBV28|.|.
CASSPFGGHSYEQYF
TGTGCCAGCAGTCCATTCGGGGGCCACTCCTACGAGCAGTACTTC
>TRBJ1-2|TRBV19|.|.
CASSPENYGYTF
TGTGCCAGTAGTCCTGAGAACTATGGCTACACCTTC
>TRBJ1-2|TRBV5-5|.|few
CASSRDTPPLGYGYTF
TGTGCCAGCAGCCGGGACACCCCCCCGCTTGGGTATGGCTACACCTTC
>TRBJ1-1|TRBV7-9|TRBD1|once
CASSGTGLNTEAFF
TGTGCCAGCAGCGGGACAGGACTGAACACTGAAGCTTTCTTT
>TRBJ1-2|TRBV9|.|many
CASSVSYRTIYGYTF
TGTGCCAGCAGCGTATCATACAGGACTATCTATGGCTACACCTTC
>TRBJ2-1|TRBV10-1|.|.
CASSESGGGSYNEQFF
TGCGCCAGCAGTGAGTCGGGAGGGGGCTCCTACAATGAGCAGTTCTTC
>TRBJ2-7|TRBV20-1|.|few
CSAVQAYEQYF
TGCAGTGCTGTGCAGGCCTACGAGCAGTACTTC
>TRBJ2-1|TRBV9|.|.
CASSVGGGAIYNEQFF
TGTGCCAGCAGCGTAGGAGGGGGGGCGATCTACAATGAGCAGTTCTTC
>TRBJ2-7|TRBV6-5|.|few
CASRSGPAFSEQYF
TGTGCCAGCAGGTCCGGGCCAGCTTTCAGTGAGCAGTACTTC
>TRBJ2-1|TRBV20-1|.|.
CSASNGQYYNEQFF
TGCAGTGCTAGTAACGGACAGTACTACAATGAGCAGTTCTTC
>TRBJ1-5|TRBV3-1/TRBV3-2|.|.
CASSQDRGRVSQPQHF
TGTGCCAGCAGCCAAGATCGAGGCAGGGTGAGTCAGCCCCAGCATTTT
>TRBJ2-2|TRBV10-1|TRBD1|few
CASSTGVGGELFF
TGCGCCAGCAGTACAGGGGTCGGCGGGGAGCTGTTTTTT